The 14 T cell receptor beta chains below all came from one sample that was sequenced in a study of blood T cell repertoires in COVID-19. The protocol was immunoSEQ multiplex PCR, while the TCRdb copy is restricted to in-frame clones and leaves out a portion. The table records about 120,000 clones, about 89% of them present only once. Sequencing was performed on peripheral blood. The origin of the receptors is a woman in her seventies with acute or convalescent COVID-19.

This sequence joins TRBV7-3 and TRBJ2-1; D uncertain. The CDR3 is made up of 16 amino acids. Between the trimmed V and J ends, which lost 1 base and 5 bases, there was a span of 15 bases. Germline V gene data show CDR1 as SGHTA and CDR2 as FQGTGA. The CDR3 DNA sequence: TGTGCCAGCAGCTTAAGGGTTGCCACCCTAGACAATGAGCAGTTCTTC. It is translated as CASSLRVATLDNEQFF.

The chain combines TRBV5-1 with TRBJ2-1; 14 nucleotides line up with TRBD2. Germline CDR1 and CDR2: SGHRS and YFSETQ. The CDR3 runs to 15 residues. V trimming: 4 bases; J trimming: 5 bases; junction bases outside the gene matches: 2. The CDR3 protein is CASSPGLAGDNEQFF. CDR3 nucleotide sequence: TGCGCCAGCAGCCCGGGACTAGCGGGGGACAATGAGCAGTTCTTC. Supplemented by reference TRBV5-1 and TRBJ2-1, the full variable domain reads KAGVTQTPRYLIKTRGQQVTLSCSPISGHRSVSWYQQTPGQGLQFLFEYFSETQRNKGNFPGRFSGRQFSNSRSEMNVSTLELGDSALYLCASSPGLAGDNEQFFGPGTRLTVL.

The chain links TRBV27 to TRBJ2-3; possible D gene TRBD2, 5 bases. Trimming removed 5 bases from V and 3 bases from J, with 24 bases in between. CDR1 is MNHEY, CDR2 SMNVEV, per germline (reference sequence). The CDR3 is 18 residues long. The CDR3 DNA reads TGTGCCAGCAGTATCCCCGCCGGGATCTTGGGTAGTACAGATACGCAGTATTTT. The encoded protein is CASSIPAGILGSTDTQYF.

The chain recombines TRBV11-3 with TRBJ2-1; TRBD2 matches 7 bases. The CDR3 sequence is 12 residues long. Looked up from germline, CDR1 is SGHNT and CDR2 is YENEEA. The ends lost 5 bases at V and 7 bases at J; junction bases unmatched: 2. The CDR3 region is CASSTGGNEQFF. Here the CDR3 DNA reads TGTGCCAGCAGCACCGGGGGGAATGAGCAGTTCTTC.

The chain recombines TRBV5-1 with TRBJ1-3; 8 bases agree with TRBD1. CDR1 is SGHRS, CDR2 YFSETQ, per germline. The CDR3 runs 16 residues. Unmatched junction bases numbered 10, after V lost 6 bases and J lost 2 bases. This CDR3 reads CASKLGMTGAGNTIYF. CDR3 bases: TGCGCCAGCAAGCTGGGAATGACAGGGGCTGGAAACACCATATATTTT. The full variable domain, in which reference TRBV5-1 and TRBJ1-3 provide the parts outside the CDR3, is KAGVTQTPRYLIKTRGQQVTLSCSPISGHRSVSWYQQTPGQGLQFLFEYFSETQRNKGNFPGRFSGRQFSNSRSEMNVSTLELGDSALYLCASKLGMTGAGNTIYFGEGSWLTVV.

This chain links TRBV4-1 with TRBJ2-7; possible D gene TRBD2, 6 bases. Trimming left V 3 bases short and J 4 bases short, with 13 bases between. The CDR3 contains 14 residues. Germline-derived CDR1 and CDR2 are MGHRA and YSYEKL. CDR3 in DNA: TGCGCCAGCAGCCAGTCCGGGGGAGGTTACGAGCAGTACTTC. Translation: CASSQSGGGYEQYF.

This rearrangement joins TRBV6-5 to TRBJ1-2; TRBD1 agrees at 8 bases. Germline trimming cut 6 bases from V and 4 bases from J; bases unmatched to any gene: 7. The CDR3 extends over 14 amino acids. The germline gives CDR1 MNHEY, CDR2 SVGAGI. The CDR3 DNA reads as TGTGCCAGCAGGAGACAGGGGTTCGGCTATGGCTACACCTTC. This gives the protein CASRRQGFGYGYTF.

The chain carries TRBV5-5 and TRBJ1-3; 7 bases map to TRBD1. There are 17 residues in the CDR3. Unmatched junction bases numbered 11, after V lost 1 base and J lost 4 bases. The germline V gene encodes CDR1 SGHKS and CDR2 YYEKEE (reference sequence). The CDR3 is CASSLSGTEVLGNTIYF. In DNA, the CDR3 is TGTGCCAGCAGCTTGTCTGGGACAGAGGTGCTGGGAAACACCATATATTTT.

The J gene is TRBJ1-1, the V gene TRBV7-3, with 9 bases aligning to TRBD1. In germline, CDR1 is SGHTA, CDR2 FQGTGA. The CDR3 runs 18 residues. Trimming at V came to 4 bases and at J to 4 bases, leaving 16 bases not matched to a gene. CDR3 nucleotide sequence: TGTGCCAGCAGCTCTCTCCCCCCGGGACAGGGAGGTTCCACTGAAGCTTTCTTT. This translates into CASSSLPPGQGGSTEAFF.

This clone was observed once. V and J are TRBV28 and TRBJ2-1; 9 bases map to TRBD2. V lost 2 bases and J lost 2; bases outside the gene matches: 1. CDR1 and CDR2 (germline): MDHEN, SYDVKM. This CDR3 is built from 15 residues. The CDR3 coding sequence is TGTGCCAGCAGTTTAAGCGGGGGGCCCTACAATGAGCAGTTCTTC. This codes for CASSLSGGPYNEQFF.

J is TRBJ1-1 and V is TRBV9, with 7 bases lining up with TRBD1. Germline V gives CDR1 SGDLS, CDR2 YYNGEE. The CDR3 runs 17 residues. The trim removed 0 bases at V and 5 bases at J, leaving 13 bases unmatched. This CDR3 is CASSVAPATGRTTEAFF. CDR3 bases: TGTGCCAGCAGCGTAGCCCCTGCGACAGGGAGAACAACTGAAGCTTTCTTT. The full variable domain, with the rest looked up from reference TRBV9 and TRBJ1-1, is DSGVTQTPKHLITATGQRVTLRCSPRSGDLSVYWYQQSLDQGLQFLIQYYNGEERAKGNILERFSAQQFPDLHSELNLSSLELGDSALYFCASSVAPATGRTTEAFFGQGTRLTVV.

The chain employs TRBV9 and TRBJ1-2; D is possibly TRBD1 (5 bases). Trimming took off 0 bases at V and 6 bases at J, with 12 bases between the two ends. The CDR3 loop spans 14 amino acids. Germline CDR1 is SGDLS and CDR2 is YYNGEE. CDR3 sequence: CASSVGNQDNGYTF. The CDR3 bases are TGTGCCAGCAGCGTAGGGAATCAGGACAATGGCTACACCTTC.

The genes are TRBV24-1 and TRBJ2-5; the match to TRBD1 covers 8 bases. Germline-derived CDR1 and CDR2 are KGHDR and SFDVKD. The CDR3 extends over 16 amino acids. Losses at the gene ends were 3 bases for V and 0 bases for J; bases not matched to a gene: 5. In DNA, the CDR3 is TGTGCCACCAGTGATCCGACAGGGGCGTACCAAGAGACCCAGTACTTC. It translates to CATSDPTGAYQETQYF.

In nucleotides, the CDR3 is TGCAGCGTAGAGACAGGTCAGGGCAATCAGCCCCAGCATTTT. Its protein product is CSVETGQGNQPQHF. The V call is TRBV29-1, the J call TRBJ1-5, with D possibly TRBD1 on 6 matching bases. CDR1 and CDR2 (germline): SQVTM, ANQGSEA. The CDR3 loop spans 14 amino acids. Trimming cost V 6 bases and J 2 bases, with 14 bases left between them.